The 29 T cell receptor beta chains below were found in one sample sequenced in a study of blood T cell repertoires in COVID-19. Libraries were prepared by immunoSEQ multiplex PCR; TCRdb keeps only in-frame clonotypes and omits some of them. The sample holds hundreds of thousands of clones, around 90% seen once. Input material: peripheral blood. The receptors were sampled from a young woman with acute or convalescent COVID-19.

V and J are TRBV1 and TRBJ1-1; TRBD1, the D gene given by the table, was not confirmed from the DNA. TRBV1 is tagged as a pseudogene. The CDR3 is 19 residues long. The CDR3 is CTSSQNRAAPLEMNTEAFF. CDR3 nucleotide sequence: TGCACCAGCAGCCAAAACAGGGCCGCCCCCCTTGAAATGAACACTGAAGCTTTCTTT.

V usage is TRBV6-4 and J usage is TRBJ2-3, with 10 bases that match TRBD1. There are 14 residues in the CDR3. V lost 5 bases, J lost 3 bases, and 2 bases stayed unmatched. The germline V gene encodes CDR1 MRHNA and CDR2 SNTAGT. The CDR3 is CASSRTGGTDTQYF. The CDR3 nucleotides are TGTGCCAGCAGTAGGACAGGGGGGACAGATACGCAGTATTTT.

V and J are TRBV21-1 and TRBJ2-7; the table gives TRBD1 as D, unverified against the DNA. TRBV21-1 is reported as a pseudogene. This CDR3 is 15 amino acids long. In DNA form, the CDR3 reads TGTGCCAGCAGCAAAGCCAACAGGGCCCACTACGAGCAGTACTTC. Translated, it gives CASSKANRAHYEQYF.

The V and J genes are TRBV7-2 and TRBJ1-1; weak D call: TRBD1 (5 bases). CDR3 size: 15 residues. Germline CDR1 SGHTA, CDR2 FQGNSA. Deletions cut 5 bases from V and 0 bases from J, with 13 bases between. Written as DNA, the CDR3 is TGTGCCAGCAGCCCCTGGGACTCCTTGAACACTGAAGCTTTCTTT. Translating it yields CASSPWDSLNTEAFF.

The chain has TRBV5-1 and TRBJ2-1; D is perhaps TRBD1 (6 bases). V was cut by 5 bases and J by 4 bases, with 19 bases left in between. The CDR3 covers 16 residues. Germline CDR1 SGHRS, CDR2 YFSETQ. CDR3 in amino acids: CASRALSGQTYNEQFF. The CDR3 region has the DNA TGCGCCAGCAGAGCTCTCAGCGGACAGACATACAATGAGCAGTTCTTC.

This chain uses TRBV24-1 with TRBJ1-2, with D possibly TRBD1 on 6 matching bases. This CDR3 contains 14 residues. The V and J ends lost 3 bases and 8 bases respectively, with 15 bases between them. From germline, CDR1 is KGHDR and CDR2 SFDVKD. The CDR3 DNA reads TGTGCCACCAGTGATCCCGGGGGGGGCCCCGGCTACACCTTC. Encoded protein: CATSDPGGGPGYTF.

This clone is a singleton in its sample. This rearrangement joins TRBV7-9 to TRBJ1-1; D is possibly TRBD1 (6 bases). Per germline, CDR1 SEHNR and CDR2 FQNEAQ (reference sequence). The V end lost 1 base, the J end lost 4 bases, and 13 bases lay between the germline ends. The CDR3 extends over 15 amino acids. The CDR3 DNA sequence: TGTGCCAGCAGCTTAGATGGGGGGGCTCGCACTGAAGCTTTCTTT. Translation: CASSLDGGARTEAFF.

This clone was counted a few times. This chain links TRBV4-2 with TRBJ1-2, with D uncertain. The CDR3 contains 12 residues. V was pared by 2 bases and J by 1 base, with 2 bases between. Germline V gene sequence: CDR1 LGHNA, CDR2 YNFKEQ. The CDR3 sequence: CASSQRNYGYTF. Here the CDR3 DNA reads TGTGCCAGCAGCCAACGTAACTATGGCTACACCTTC.

The J gene is TRBJ1-1, the V gene TRBV18, with TRBD1 matching over 7 bases. The CDR3 covers 16 residues. The ends lost 3 bases at V and 1 base at J; junction bases unmatched: 8. Looked up from germline, CDR1 is KGHSH and CDR2 is LQKENI. The CDR3 nucleotides are TGTGCCAGCTCACCCTTTCAACAGGGGCCGAACACTGAAGCTTTCTTT. It encodes CASSPFQQGPNTEAFF.

The chain has TRBV4-1 and TRBJ2-7, with 7 bases fitting TRBD2. Trimming removed 4 bases from V and 2 bases from J; junction bases left unmatched: 11. Germline CDR1 and CDR2: MGHRA and YSYEKL. The CDR3 extends over 16 amino acids. CDR3 in amino acids: CASSPWGREGTYEQYF. The DNA of the CDR3 is TGCGCCAGCAGCCCTTGGGGGAGGGAGGGCACCTACGAGCAGTACTTC.

The CDR3 nucleotides read TGCGCCAGCAGCCCCGCTGACAGGGGGGATGGCTACACCTTC. This codes for CASSPADRGDGYTF. V usage is TRBV5-1 and J usage is TRBJ1-2; 9 bases fit TRBD1. The germline CDR1 and CDR2 sequences are SGHRS and YFSETQ. The V and J ends lost 4 bases and 6 bases, in that order; junction bases with no gene match: 7. The CDR3 has 14 residues.

The chain recombines TRBV4-3 with TRBJ2-3; 9 bases agree with TRBD2. The CDR3 is 20 amino acids. CDR1 is LGHNA, CDR2 YSLEER, per germline. After removal of 0 bases from V and 7 bases from J, the junction contained 20 bases not matched to a gene. In nucleotides, the CDR3 is TGCGCCAGCAGCCAAGATCACCCCCCCCGGGGGCGGGGGGGCCGAAATACGCAGTATTTT. Translation gives CASSQDHPPRGRGGRNTQYF.

This clone was found a few times. The V and J genes are TRBV12-3 or TRBV12-4 and TRBJ1-2, with TRBD1 matching 11 bases. The CDR3 has 13 residues. With 4 bases clipped from V and 7 bases from J, the junction kept 2 bases outside the gene matches. As DNA, the CDR3 is TGTGCCAGCAGTTCGGACAGGGGGCTTGGCTACACCTTC. This translates into CASSSDRGLGYTF.

This clone was picked up a small number of times. CDR3 in DNA: TGTGCCAGCAGCCAGGGCCCCCGAAGAGCTGGAAACACCATATATTTT. Amino acid sequence: CASSQGPRRAGNTIYF. V and J are TRBV5-6 and TRBJ1-3; a weak D match, TRBD1 (5 bases). Trimming left V 4 bases short and J 2 bases short, with 16 bases between. CDR1 SGHDT and CDR2 YYEEEE come from the germline V gene. The CDR3 is made up of 16 amino acids.

The CDR3 DNA is TGTGCCATCGGCGTCACAGGGACAGATACGCAGTATTTT. This gives the protein CAIGVTGTDTQYF. This chain links TRBV10-3 with TRBJ2-3; D possibly corresponds to TRBD1 (6 bases). CDR1 is ENHRY, CDR2 SYGVKD, per germline. The CDR3 runs 13 residues. V was clipped by 8 bases and J by 3 bases, with 12 bases between them.

The rearrangement links TRBV9 to TRBJ1-1; possibly TRBD1 for D (6 bases). Between the trimmed V and J ends, which lost 4 bases and 8 bases, there was a span of 15 bases. The length of the CDR3 is 13 residues. The germline V gene encodes CDR1 SGDLS and CDR2 YYNGEE. The CDR3 coding sequence is TGTGCCAGCAGCCATGAGGGAGGGGGAGAAGCTTTCTTT. This sequence encodes CASSHEGGGEAFF.

This chain joins TRBV29-1 and TRBJ1-1; a possible D gene is TRBD1 (5 bases). V lost 3 bases and J 7 bases, leaving 21 bases between the germline ends. Germline CDR1 SQVTM, CDR2 ANQGSEA. CDR3 length equals 15 residues. CDR3 loop: CSVETTWQGIGEAFF. DNA for the CDR3: TGCAGCGTTGAGACGACGTGGCAGGGAATAGGTGAAGCTTTCTTT.

For this clone: This CDR3 is also generated by other DNA sequences in the sample. The chain employs TRBV4-3 and TRBJ2-1; no definite D call. CDR1 is LGHNA and CDR2 is YSLEER in the germline V gene. V was shortened by 4 bases and J by 0 bases, with 7 bases between the two germline ends. The CDR3 spans 14 residues. The DNA for the CDR3 is TGCGCCAGCAGCCCTCCCGGCTCCTACAATGAGCAGTTCTTC. Translation: CASSPPGSYNEQFF.

The V and J genes are TRBV5-1 and TRBJ2-3; 9 nucleotides match TRBD1. This CDR3 is built from 16 residues. V shed 3 bases, J shed 4 bases, and the junction held 9 bases outside the gene matches. Germline CDR1 is SGHRS and CDR2 is YFSETQ. The CDR3 DNA reads as TGCGCCAGCAGCTACCTAACGGGACAGGGTGCAGATACGCAGTATTTT. Its translation: CASSYLTGQGADTQYF.

This chain's CDR3 is CASSTRAGGPNTGELFF. The CDR3 DNA reads as TGTGCCAGTAGTACCCGCGCAGGAGGCCCGAACACCGGGGAGCTGTTTTTT. The chain employs TRBV19 and TRBJ2-2; D might be TRBD2 (5 bases). This CDR3 contains 17 residues. The ends were cut back, 4 bases at V and 0 bases at J, with 15 bases in the middle. Looked up from germline, CDR1 is LNHDA and CDR2 is SQIVND (reference sequence).

The V and J genes are TRBV6-5 and TRBJ1-1; D ambiguous. The V end was cut by 6 bases, the J end by 1 base, with 12 bases between. This CDR3 region has 14 residues. Germline lookup yields CDR1 MNHEY and CDR2 SVGAGI. The CDR3 DNA is TGTGCCAGCAGGGCAGTGTTAGCGAACACTGAAGCTTTCTTT. Amino acids: CASRAVLANTEAFF.

The chain carries TRBV27 and TRBJ1-2; 10 bases agree with TRBD1. Germline CDR1 MNHEY, CDR2 SMNVEV (reference sequence). The CDR3 is 16 amino acids. The J segment lost 3 bases and the V segment lost 1 base, leaving 5 bases of the junction unmatched. CDR3 DNA: TGTGCCAGCAGTTTATTCGGACAGGGGGAGGACTATGGCTACACCTTC. Translating it yields CASSLFGQGEDYGYTF.

V is TRBV7-8 and J is TRBJ1-2; D perhaps matches TRBD1 (5 bases). CDR1 and CDR2 (germline): SGHVS, FQNEAQ. The CDR3 sequence is 16 residues long. V lost 5 bases, J lost 0 bases, and 16 bases lay in between. The CDR3 protein is CASSTRGQITNYGYTF. CDR3 coding DNA: TGTGCCAGCAGCACAAGGGGTCAGATAACTAACTATGGCTACACCTTC.

The chain uses TRBV9 and TRBJ1-1; 9 nucleotides line up with TRBD1. The germline V gene encodes CDR1 SGDLS and CDR2 YYNGEE. Germline trimming cut 3 bases from V and 0 bases from J; bases unmatched to any gene: 9. The CDR3 length is 17 residues. Here the CDR3 reads CASSARQGGSMNTEAFF. The CDR3, as DNA: TGTGCCAGCAGCGCTCGACAGGGGGGGAGCATGAACACTGAAGCTTTCTTT.

J is TRBJ1-5 and V is TRBV24-1, with a weak D call TRBD1 (6 bases). CDR1 and CDR2 (germline): KGHDR, SFDVKD. This CDR3 spans 18 amino acids. V was clipped by 4 bases and J by 6 bases, with 24 bases between them. The CDR3 bases are TGTGCCACCAGTGACCACCACAGGGTTAAAGAGTCGGGTCAGCCCCAGCATTTT. Translation: CATSDHHRVKESGQPQHF.

The rearrangement links TRBV9 to TRBJ1-2; TRBD1 is a possible D gene (6 bases). Trimming shortened V by 0 bases and J by 8 bases, and 17 bases separated the two germline ends. This CDR3 contains 15 residues. Germline CDR1 is SGDLS and CDR2 is YYNGEE. This CDR3 reads CASSVASTGIEGYTF. CDR3 bases: TGTGCCAGCAGCGTAGCCTCAACAGGGATAGAAGGCTACACCTTC.

The chain recombines TRBV28 with TRBJ1-3; 11 nucleotides align to TRBD1. CDR3 size: 16 residues. The germline V gene encodes CDR1 MDHEN and CDR2 SYDVKM. V gave up 4 bases and J gave up 4 bases; unmatched junction bases: 6. CDR3: CASSSIGTGGGNTIYF. In DNA, the CDR3 is TGTGCCAGCAGTTCCATCGGGACAGGGGGAGGAAACACCATATATTTT.

The V call is TRBV7-9, the J call TRBJ2-5; 8 nucleotides agree with TRBD1. This CDR3 is built from 16 residues. V was pared by 6 bases and J by 2 bases, with 11 bases of the junction left unmatched. CDR1 SEHNR and CDR2 FQNEAQ come from the germline V gene (reference sequence). CDR3 nucleotides: TGTGCCAGCAGGGTATCCTGGACAGGGAAACAAGAGACCCAGTACTTC. Its protein is CASRVSWTGKQETQYF.

This chain joins TRBV4-1 and TRBJ1-2; no firm D call. CDR3 length: 15 amino acids. Trimming shortened V by 1 base and J by 5 bases, and 14 bases separated the two germline ends. Germline loops: CDR1 MGHRA, CDR2 YSYEKL. CDR3 region: CASSQATVLRYGYTF. CDR3 DNA sequence: TGCGCCAGCAGCCAAGCCACAGTTCTCCGTTATGGCTACACCTTC.